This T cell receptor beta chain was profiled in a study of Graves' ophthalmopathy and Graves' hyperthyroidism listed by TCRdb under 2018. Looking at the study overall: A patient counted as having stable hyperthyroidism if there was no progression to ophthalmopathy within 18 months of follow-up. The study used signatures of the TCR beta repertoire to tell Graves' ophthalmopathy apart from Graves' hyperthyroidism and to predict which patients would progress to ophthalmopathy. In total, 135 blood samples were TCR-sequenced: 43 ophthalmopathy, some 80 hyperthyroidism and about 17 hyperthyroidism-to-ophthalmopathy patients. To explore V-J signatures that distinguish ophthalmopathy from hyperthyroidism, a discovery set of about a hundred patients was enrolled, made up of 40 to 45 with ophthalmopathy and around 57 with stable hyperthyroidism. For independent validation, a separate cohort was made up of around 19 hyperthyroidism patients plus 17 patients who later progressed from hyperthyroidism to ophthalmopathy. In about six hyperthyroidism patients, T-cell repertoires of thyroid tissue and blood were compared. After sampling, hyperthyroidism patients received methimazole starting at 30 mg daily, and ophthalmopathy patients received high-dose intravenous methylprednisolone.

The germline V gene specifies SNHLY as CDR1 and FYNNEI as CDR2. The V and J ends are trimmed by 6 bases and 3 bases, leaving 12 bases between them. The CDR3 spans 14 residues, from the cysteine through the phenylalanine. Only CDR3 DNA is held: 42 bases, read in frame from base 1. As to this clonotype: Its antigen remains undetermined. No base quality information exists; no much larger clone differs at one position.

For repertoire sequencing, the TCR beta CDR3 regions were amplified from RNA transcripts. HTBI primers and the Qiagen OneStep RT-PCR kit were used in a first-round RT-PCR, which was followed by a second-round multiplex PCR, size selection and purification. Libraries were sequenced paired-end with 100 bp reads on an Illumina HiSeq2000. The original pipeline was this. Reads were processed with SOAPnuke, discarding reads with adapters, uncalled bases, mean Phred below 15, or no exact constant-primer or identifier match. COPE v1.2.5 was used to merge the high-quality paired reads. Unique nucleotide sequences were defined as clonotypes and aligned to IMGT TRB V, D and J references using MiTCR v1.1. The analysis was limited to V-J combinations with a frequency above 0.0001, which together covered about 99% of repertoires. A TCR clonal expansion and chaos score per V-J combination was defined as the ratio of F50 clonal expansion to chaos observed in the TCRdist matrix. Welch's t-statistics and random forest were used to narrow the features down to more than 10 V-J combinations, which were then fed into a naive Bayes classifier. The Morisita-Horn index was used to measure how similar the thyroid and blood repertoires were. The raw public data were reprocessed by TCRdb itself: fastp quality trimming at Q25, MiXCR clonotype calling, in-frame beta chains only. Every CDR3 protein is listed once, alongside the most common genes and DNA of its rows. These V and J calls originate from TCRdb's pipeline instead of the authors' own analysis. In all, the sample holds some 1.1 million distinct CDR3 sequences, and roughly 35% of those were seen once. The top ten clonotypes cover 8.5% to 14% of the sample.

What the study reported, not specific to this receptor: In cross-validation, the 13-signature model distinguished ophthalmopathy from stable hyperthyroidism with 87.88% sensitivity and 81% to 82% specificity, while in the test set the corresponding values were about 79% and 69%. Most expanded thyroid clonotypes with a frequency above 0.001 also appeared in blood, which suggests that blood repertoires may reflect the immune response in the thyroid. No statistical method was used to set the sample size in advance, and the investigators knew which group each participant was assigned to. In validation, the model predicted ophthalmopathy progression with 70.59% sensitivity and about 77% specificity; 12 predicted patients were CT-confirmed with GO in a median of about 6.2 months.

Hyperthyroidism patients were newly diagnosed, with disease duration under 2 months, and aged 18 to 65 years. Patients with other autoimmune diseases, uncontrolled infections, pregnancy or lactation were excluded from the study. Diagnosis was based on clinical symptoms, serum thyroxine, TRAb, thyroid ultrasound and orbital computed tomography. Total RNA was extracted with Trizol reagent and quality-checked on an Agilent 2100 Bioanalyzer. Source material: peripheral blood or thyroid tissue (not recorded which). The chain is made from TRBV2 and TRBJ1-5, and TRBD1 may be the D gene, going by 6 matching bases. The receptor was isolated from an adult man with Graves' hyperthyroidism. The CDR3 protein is CASSVGHVNQPQHF. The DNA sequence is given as TGTGCCAGCAGCGTGGGACACGTCAATCAGCCCCAGCATTTT.